These T cell receptor beta chains were read from a single sample in a study of identical twins. TCRdb itself ran the 5' RACE reads through MiXCR, one entry per CDR3 protein. The sample records approximately 680,000 distinct CDR3 sequences, about 7% being singletons. This sample also belongs to another study, concerning yellow fever vaccine responses in identical twins.

The sequenced material came from PBMCs. The receptor set was obtained from a woman aged 18-30 years in good health. Each CDR3 is given with its conserved first and last residue. The D gene is left open where the match is weak. Clone size is not always given. Where it is, it says once, few, many or a class for expanded clones.

clone size: many; D gene: .; V gene: TRBV6-1; J gene: TRBJ1-1; CDR3 DNA: TGTGCCAGCAGTGAAGCGTGGGTGAGAAGGGTTCGTAGCACTGAAGCTTTCTTT; CDR3 protein: CASSEAWVRRVRSTEAFF
clone size: many; D gene: .; V gene: TRBV7-9; J gene: TRBJ1-1; CDR3 DNA: TGTGCCAGCAGCTTCCCCAAGGGAGGAAAGAACACTGAAGCTTTCTTT; CDR3 protein: CASSFPKGGKNTEAFF
clone size: few; D gene: .; V gene: TRBV10-3; J gene: TRBJ2-2; CDR3 DNA: TGTGCCATCAGTGAAGGTCGAACTGCGGGGTCCGGGGAGCTGTTTTTT; CDR3 protein: CAISEGRTAGSGELFF
clone size: .; D gene: .; V gene: TRBV4-2; J gene: TRBJ2-2; CDR3 DNA: TGTGCCAGCAGCCAAGAGGCCAGGAAAAACACCGGGGAGCTGTTTTTT; CDR3 protein: CASSQEARKNTGELFF
clone size: .; D gene: .; V gene: TRBV6-1; J gene: TRBJ2-5; CDR3 DNA: TGTGCCAGCACCCAGAGGGGGGGAGGGGAGACCCAGTACTTC; CDR3 protein: CASTQRGGGETQYF
clone size: .; D gene: .; V gene: TRBV9; J gene: TRBJ1-1; CDR3 DNA: TGTGCCAGCAGCGTAGGGTCCCTGAACACTGAAGCTTTCTTT; CDR3 protein: CASSVGSLNTEAFF
clone size: many; D gene: TRBD1; V gene: TRBV12-3/TRBV12-4; J gene: TRBJ1-1; CDR3 DNA: TGTGCCAGCAGTCCTAGGGACAGCGAAGCTTTCTTT; CDR3 protein: CASSPRDSEAFF
clone size: .; D gene: .; V gene: TRBV20-1; J gene: TRBJ1-1; CDR3 DNA: TGCAGTGCTAGAGCAGGGGCCACTGAAGCTTTCTTT; CDR3 protein: CSARAGATEAFF
clone size: few; D gene: .; V gene: TRBV5-1; J gene: TRBJ1-1; CDR3 DNA: TGCGCCAGCAGCTTTTACAGGGCGGAGAACACTGAAGCTTTCTTT; CDR3 protein: CASSFYRAENTEAFF
clone size: many; D gene: .; V gene: TRBV6-5; J gene: TRBJ2-7; CDR3 DNA: TGTGCCAGCAGTCCCAGGACACCCCGCTCCTACGAGCAGTACTTC; CDR3 protein: CASSPRTPRSYEQYF
clone size: few; D gene: .; V gene: TRBV27; J gene: TRBJ1-6; CDR3 DNA: TGTGCCAGCAGTTCCCAGGCCCCCTATAATTCACCCCTCCACTTT; CDR3 protein: CASSSQAPYNSPLHF
clone size: few; D gene: .; V gene: TRBV20-1; J gene: TRBJ1-5; CDR3 DNA: TGCAGTGTGGTAGGGGCAAGCAATCAGCCCCAGCATTTT; CDR3 protein: CSVVGASNQPQHF
clone size: .; D gene: TRBD2; V gene: TRBV29-1; J gene: TRBJ2-3; CDR3 DNA: TGCAGCGTTGATAGAGCGGGAAGAAGCACAGATACGCAGTATTTT; CDR3 protein: CSVDRAGRSTDTQYF
clone size: few; D gene: TRBD2; V gene: TRBV6-1; J gene: TRBJ2-5; CDR3 DNA: TGTGCCAGCAGTCCCGGACTAGCCTATAAAGAGACCCAGTACTTC; CDR3 protein: CASSPGLAYKETQYF
clone size: few; D gene: .; V gene: TRBV10-2; J gene: TRBJ1-6; CDR3 DNA: TGCGCCAGCAGTGATCCGGCGTCCAATTCACCCCTCCACTTT; CDR3 protein: CASSDPASNSPLHF
clone size: few; D gene: .; V gene: TRBV6-1; J gene: TRBJ1-2; CDR3 DNA: TGTGCCAGCAGGCCGACAGGAACAACTAATGGCTACACCTTC; CDR3 protein: CASRPTGTTNGYTF
clone size: many; D gene: TRBD2; V gene: TRBV7-9; J gene: TRBJ2-1; CDR3 DNA: TGTGCCAGCAGCTTAGTTCTAGCGGGACCCTACAATGAGCAGTTCTTC; CDR3 protein: CASSLVLAGPYNEQFF
clone size: few; D gene: TRBD2; V gene: TRBV10-3; J gene: TRBJ2-1; CDR3 DNA: TGTGCCATCAGTGCCAACCCGACTAGCGGGGGGCCCAATGAGCAGTTCTTC; CDR3 protein: CAISANPTSGGPNEQFF
clone size: many; D gene: TRBD1; V gene: TRBV5-1; J gene: TRBJ2-3; CDR3 DNA: TGCGCCAGCAGCTTAAACCCGACAGGGGCTGGCACAGATACGCAGTATTTT; CDR3 protein: CASSLNPTGAGTDTQYF
clone size: many; D gene: .; V gene: TRBV5-1; J gene: TRBJ1-1; CDR3 DNA: TGCGCCAGCAGCTTGGCCACAGGGCGGAACACTGAAGCTTTCTTT; CDR3 protein: CASSLATGRNTEAFF
clone size: .; D gene: TRBD1; V gene: TRBV5-1; J gene: TRBJ2-5; CDR3 DNA: TGCGCCAGCAGCTTGCCGACAGGGGCCGGGGTCCAAGAGACCCAGTACTTC; CDR3 protein: CASSLPTGAGVQETQYF
clone size: many; D gene: TRBD1; V gene: TRBV3-1; J gene: TRBJ1-2; CDR3 DNA: TGTGCCAGCAGCCAAGTATACAGGGGGCCTCGCTATGGCTACACCTTC; CDR3 protein: CASSQVYRGPRYGYTF